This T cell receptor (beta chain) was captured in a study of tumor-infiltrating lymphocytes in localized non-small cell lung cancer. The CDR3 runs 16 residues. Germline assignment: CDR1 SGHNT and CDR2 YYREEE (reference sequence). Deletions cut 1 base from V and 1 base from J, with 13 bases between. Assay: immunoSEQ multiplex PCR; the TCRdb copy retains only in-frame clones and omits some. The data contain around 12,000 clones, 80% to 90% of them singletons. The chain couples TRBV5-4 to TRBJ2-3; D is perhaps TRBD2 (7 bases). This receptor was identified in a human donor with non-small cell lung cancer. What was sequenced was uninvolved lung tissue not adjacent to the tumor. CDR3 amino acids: CASSLSRGGRTDTQYF. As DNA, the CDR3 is TGTGCCAGCAGCTTGAGTAGGGGGGGCCGCACAGATACGCAGTATTTT.